A single count supports the clone carrying this TCR beta chain. Its matching antigen is unknown. These data are taken from a study of T cell responses to AZD1222 COVID-19 vaccine. Study results and caveats: Donors, mostly white British, included more females; clonal diversity was possibly underestimated.

Libraries were prepared by immunoSEQ multiplex PCR; TCRdb keeps only in-frame clonotypes and omits some of them. Counted here are around 110,000 clones, 70% to 90% occurring once; the ten biggest clones make up about a tenth. The V end was cut by 1 base, the J end by 3 bases, with 7 bases between. The CDR3 consists of 13 residues. CDR1 SGHRS and CDR2 YFSETQ come from the germline V gene. The TCR sequence derives from an adult in good health. The material sequenced was peripheral blood, taken on day 0 of AZD1222 vaccination. This rearrangement joins TRBV5-1 to TRBJ1-1; D perhaps matches TRBD1 (5 bases). CDR3 residues: CASSLTGDTEAFF. In DNA form, the CDR3 reads TGCGCCAGCAGCTTGACGGGGGACACTGAAGCTTTCTTT.